The entry that follows covers one T cell receptor (beta chain) sequence. It lacks a known antigen. Base quality data are lacking; no much larger clone is found one base away. The identical CDR3 is also encoded by other nucleotide sequences in the sample. This record belongs to a study of shared clonotypes between healthy human individuals (dated by TCRdb to between 2020 and 2021). Regarding the study in general: A few men and a couple of women, aged 18 to 49 years, made up the cohort. Per donor, three plates each were used for CD4 naive and CD4 memory, two for CD8 naive, and one for CD8 memory. To estimate repertoire size and how much clonotypes are shared between individuals, the study performed deep sequencing of blood TCR repertoires from a handful of healthy adults. Libraries were prepared and TCR repertoires were sequenced by different laboratories using diverse techniques, in order to increase sequencing depth and limit assay-specific biases. Per donor, leukapheresis produced somewhere between about 0.85 and 10 billion PBMCs. Results and caveats for the whole study, not just this receptor: Naive subsets generally had larger estimated clonotype richness than memory subsets did. Even with the large sequencing depth, rarefaction of the sorted-subset datasets indicated that sequencing was incomplete. Sampling was restricted to blood, and TCR repertoires in tissue are likely to differ from TCR repertoires in blood. Clonotypes shared by all four sorted-subset donors showed higher generation probabilities than non-shared clonotypes. Based on pairwise subsampling, the degree of clonotype sharing among donors was expected to be affected by sequencing depth. Because the study included only a small number of donors, the genetic and exposure-history diversity represented was limited. Across four donors, about 5.2% of naive CD4, roughly 3.4% of naive CD8, approximately 2.5% of memory CD4, and about 0.4% of memory CD8 clonotypes were shared.

CD8 naive samples were CD45RO-negative cells positively selected for CCR7, giving a CD45RA+CCR7+ population that excluded TemRA cells. The donors were healthy, HIV-negative adults who had no recently reported acute infections or vaccinations. All donors were Caucasian adults living in Nashville, Tennessee, USA. After blood collection by leukapheresis, PBMCs were isolated using Ficoll-Histopaque density gradient centrifugation and then cryopreserved in the vapor phase of liquid nitrogen. Analytical flow cytometry was used to check the purity and quantity of each magnetically sorted T cell population. Genomic DNA was isolated from every sorted fraction and measured by UV absorbance on a Nanodrop 2000c. V is reduced by 4 bases and J by 6 bases, leaving a spacing of 3 bases between them. The cysteine opens and the phenylalanine closes a CDR3 of 11 amino acids. CDR3 DNA is the only sequence kept; it has 33 bases, read in frame from the first base. The CDR1 and CDR2 encoded by the germline V gene (reference sequence) are PRHDT and FYEKMQ.

Using the deep immunoSEQ assay, multiplex PCR amplified TCR CDR3 regions from genomic DNA. Extracted genomic DNA from each cell subset was spread evenly across all wells of several immunoSEQ 96-well plates, with each plate serving as a replicate. Each replicate PCR for sorted subsets received about 210 ng genomic DNA, equal to roughly 33,000 T cell genomes. The purified libraries were quantified using a Qubit 3.0 fluorometer, sized with a Bioanalyzer 2100, and then quantified again using the KAPA Library Quantification kit. Every immunoSEQ 96-well plate was sequenced on a dedicated single-read 150-cycle Illumina NextSeq 550 flow cell. In the authors' own workflow: Because only junctional sequences without quality scores were contained in the immunoSEQ output, filtering matching that applied to full-length reads could not be performed. To assign V/J genes and CDR3, sequences were annotated using PyIR, a Python wrapper for IgBLAST v1.9, with IMGT germline references. Reads with weak V/J assignments (E-value above 1e-6), missing CDR3, stop codons, out-of-frame junctions, or ambiguous translated residues were removed. V3J clonotypes were defined by identical inferred V gene, J gene, and CDR3 amino acid sequence. Percentage overlap between repertoires was calculated by dividing the number of shared unique clonotypes by the size of the smaller repertoire. Richness of each repertoire was evaluated using RTK rarefaction, the Chao1 estimator, and Recon v2.1 estimates of unobserved clonotypes. For all TCRbeta clonotypes obtained by the gDNA method from a handful of donors, generation probabilities were computed with OLGA. Sourced from immuneACCESS, this table was stored by TCRdb with only in-frame sequences that have V and J called. A share of the clones is absent; for the studies checked, an unresolved V gene accounts for under half, and the remainder has no known explanation. The V and J calls and clone size are taken from that table; D and trimming were inferred from the DNA. This sample has roughly 1,800,000 clones in its table, and approximately 94% of those were observed once. The top ten clones comprise less than 1.5% of the sample.

This chain is built from TRBV13 and TRBJ2-2, with no reliable assignment of the D segment. This TCR was recovered from a man aged 18-30 years in good health. Material: naive CD8+ T cells sorted from blood. What this sample's cell subset or site label stands for: CD45RA+CCR7+. The DNA sequence is as follows: TGTGCCAGCAGCTCAGCCGGGGAGCTGTTTTTT. This is translated as CASSSAGELFF.